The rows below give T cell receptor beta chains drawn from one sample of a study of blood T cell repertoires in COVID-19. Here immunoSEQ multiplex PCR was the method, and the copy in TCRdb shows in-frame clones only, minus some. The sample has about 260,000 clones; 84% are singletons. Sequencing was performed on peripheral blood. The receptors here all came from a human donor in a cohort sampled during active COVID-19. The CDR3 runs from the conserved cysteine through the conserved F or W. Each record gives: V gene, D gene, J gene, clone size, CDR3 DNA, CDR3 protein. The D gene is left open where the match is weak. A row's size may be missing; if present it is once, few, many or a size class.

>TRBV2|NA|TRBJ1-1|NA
TGTGCCAGCACTAAAAGTAGGGAGACTGAAGCTTTCTTT
CASTKSRETEAFF
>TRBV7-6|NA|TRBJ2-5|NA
TGTGCCAGCAGCTTAGGACCGGGGGAGACCCAGTACTTC
CASSLGPGETQYF
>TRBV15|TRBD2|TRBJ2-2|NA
TGTGCCACCAGGAAGGGAGGGTCCGGGGAGCTGTTTTTT
CATRKGGSGELFF
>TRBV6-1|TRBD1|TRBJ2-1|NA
TGTGCCAGCAGTGAAGTACCCGGGACAGGAGCTTACAATGAGCAGTTCTTC
CASSEVPGTGAYNEQFF
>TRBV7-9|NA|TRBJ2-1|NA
TGTGCCAGCAGTCGGGACTTCCAGAGCTCCTACAATGAGCAGTTCTTC
CASSRDFQSSYNEQFF
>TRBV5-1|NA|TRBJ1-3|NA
TGCGCCAGCAGCTTGGACGGGCGGGTCTCTGGAAACACCATATATTTT
CASSLDGRVSGNTIYF
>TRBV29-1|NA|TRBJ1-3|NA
TGCAGCGTTCGATGGGCCTCTGGAAACACCATATATTTT
CSVRWASGNTIYF
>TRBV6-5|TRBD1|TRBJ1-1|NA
TGTGCCAGCAGCTACGAGGCAGGGGGCACTGAAGCTTTCTTT
CASSYEAGGTEAFF
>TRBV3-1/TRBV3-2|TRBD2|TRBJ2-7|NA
TGTGCCAGCAGCCAAGGGGGACTAGCGGGGTTATCCTACGAGCAGTACTTC
CASSQGGLAGLSYEQYF
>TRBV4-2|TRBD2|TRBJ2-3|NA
TGTGCCAGCAGCCAAACCGGGACTAGCGGGTTTAGCACAGATACGCAGTATTTT
CASSQTGTSGFSTDTQYF
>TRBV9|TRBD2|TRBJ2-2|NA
TGTGCCAGCAGCGTAGCGACTAGCGCTGGCGGGGAGCTGTTTTTT
CASSVATSAGGELFF
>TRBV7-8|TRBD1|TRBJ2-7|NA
TGTGCCAGCAGCCGCCGGACAGGGGAAACCTACGAGCAGTACTTC
CASSRRTGETYEQYF
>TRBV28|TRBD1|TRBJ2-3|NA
TGTGCCAGCAGTAGGGACAGGGGGAATTCAGATACGCAGTATTTT
CASSRDRGNSDTQYF
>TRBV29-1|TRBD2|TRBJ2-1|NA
TGCAGCGTAGATTTGGCGGGAGGGAACGAGCAGTTCTTC
CSVDLAGGNEQFF
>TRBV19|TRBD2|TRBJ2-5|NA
TGTGCCAGTAGTTCCGGGACTAGCGGGGGGGAGACCCAGTACTTC
CASSSGTSGGETQYF
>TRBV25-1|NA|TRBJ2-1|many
TGTGCCAGCATATCGGGGAGTGAGCAGTTCTTC
CASISGSEQFF
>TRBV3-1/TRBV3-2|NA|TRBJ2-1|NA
TGTGCCAGCAGCCAAGGGGTGCGGGGCCTATACAATGAGCAGTTCTTC
CASSQGVRGLYNEQFF
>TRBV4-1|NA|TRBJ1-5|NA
TGCGCCAGCAGCCAAGAAGGTACAGTTTATCAGCCCCAGCATTTT
CASSQEGTVYQPQHF
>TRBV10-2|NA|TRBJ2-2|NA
TGCGCCAGCAGGCAATCTAGATTCACCGGGGAGCTGTTTTTT
CASRQSRFTGELFF
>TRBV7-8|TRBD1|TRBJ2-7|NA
TGTGCCAGCAGCTTGACAGGGGGCGAATCGTACGAGCAGTACTTC
CASSLTGGESYEQYF
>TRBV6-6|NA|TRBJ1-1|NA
TGTGCCAGCAGTCCCTCGGGGGACGACACTGAAGCTTTCTTT
CASSPSGDDTEAFF
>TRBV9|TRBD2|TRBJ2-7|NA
TGTGCCAGCAGCCCCCGCTCGGGACTAGCGGGAGCCTACCCCTCCTACGAGCAGTACTTC
CASSPRSGLAGAYPSYEQYF
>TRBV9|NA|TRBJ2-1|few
TGTGCCAGCAGTGGGGCTAGCGTTATGAGTGAGCAGTTCTTC
CASSGASVMSEQFF
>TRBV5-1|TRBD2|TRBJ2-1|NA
TGCGCCAGCACGCCCTACAGGGGGACTAGCGGGGGGAATGAGCAGTTCTTC
CASTPYRGTSGGNEQFF
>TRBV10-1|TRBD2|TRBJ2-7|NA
TGCGCCAGCAGCTACTCACTAGCGGGAGAGGGCCGCGAGCAGTACTTC
CASSYSLAGEGREQYF
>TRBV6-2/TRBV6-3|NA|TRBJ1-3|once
TGTGCCAGCAGTCCCAGGGTTGGAAACACCATATATTTT
CASSPRVGNTIYF
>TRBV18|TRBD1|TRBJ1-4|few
TGTGCCAGCTCACCACCGGGACAGATCCTCATTTCAACTAATGAAAAACTGTTTTTT
CASSPPGQILISTNEKLFF
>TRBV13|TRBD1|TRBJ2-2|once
TGTGCCAGCAGCTCGGACAGGGTGTGGACCGGGGAGCTGTTTTTT
CASSSDRVWTGELFF
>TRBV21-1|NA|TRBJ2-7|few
TGTGCCAGCAGCCGATATCGGGACAGGGGGCCCGAGCAGTACTTC
CASSRYRDRGPEQYF
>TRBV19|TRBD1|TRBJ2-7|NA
TGTGCCAGTAGTCAAGGGACAGCTTGGGGCTACGAGCAGTACTTC
CASSQGTAWGYEQYF
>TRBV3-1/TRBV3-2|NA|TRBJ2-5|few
TGTGCCAGCAGCCAAGACCGTCTGGAGACCCAGTACTTC
CASSQDRLETQYF
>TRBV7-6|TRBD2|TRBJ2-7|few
TGTGCCAGCAGCTTACATCCTGGCAGCGGGAGGGCGTACGAGCAGTACTTC
CASSLHPGSGRAYEQYF
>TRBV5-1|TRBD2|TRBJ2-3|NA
TGCGCCAGCAGCTTCGAGGGAGGGAGCACAGATACGCAGTATTTT
CASSFEGGSTDTQYF
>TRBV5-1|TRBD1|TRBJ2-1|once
TGCGCCAGCAGCCCCCAGGGGGCCTACTACAATGAGCAGTTCTTC
CASSPQGAYYNEQFF
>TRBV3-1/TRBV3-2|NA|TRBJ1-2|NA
TGTGCCAGCAGCCCGGGCGCAGGGAGGTTTTACGGCTACACCTTC
CASSPGAGRFYGYTF